The clone carrying this TCR beta chain turned up a few times. This entry comes from a study of blood T cell repertoires in COVID-19. Study as a whole: The United States, Italy and Spain supplied acute and convalescent COVID-19 samples. PBMCs, B-cell-depleted T cells, or T cells were the source of the cDNA or gDNA that made up the material.

This CDR3 is 14 amino acids long. V shed 3 bases and J shed 10 bases, with 13 bases lying between them. Germline-derived CDR1 and CDR2 are LNHDA and SQIVND (reference sequence). As processed by the authors: Amplified reference gene primers provided the basis for estimating nucleated cell counts. Repertoires were generated with immunoSEQ multiplex PCR, while TCRdb's copy carries only in-frame clones and drops some. That table gives V, J and clone size, and the DNA gave D and trimming. The sample contains around 160,000 clones, roughly four fifths of which appear only once. The chain is built from TRBV19 and TRBJ1-6; D remains ambiguous. Material for sequencing was peripheral blood. The TCR sequence derives from a man between 60 and 75 years old with active or convalescent COVID-19. The CDR3 reads CASSIVETGSPLHF. The CDR3, as DNA: TGTGCCAGTAGTATCGTGGAAACGGGATCACCCCTCCACTTT.